This TCR beta chain was profiled in a study of Ad26.COV2.S vaccination and SARS-CoV-2 variants (dated by TCRdb to 2020 to 2023). Background for the entire study: Vaccine-arm donors came from COV1001, a multicentre, randomized, double-blind, placebo-controlled phase I-IIa trial of Ad26.COV2.S in healthy adults. Throughout the experiments and outcome assessment, investigators stayed blinded to trial group allocation. Ad26.COV2.S was given intramuscularly at 5x10^10 or 1x10^11 viral particles, as a single shot or as two shots 56 days apart. The specificity and breadth of SARS-CoV-2-reactive T cell receptors after Ad26.COV2.S vaccination were assessed by TCRbeta repertoire sequencing. A total of around 32 samples were included in the TCR-sequenced set, comprising about 20 Ad26.COV2.S vaccine recipients, 5 placebo recipients and 8 SARS-CoV-2 convalescent individuals. Participants in the trial were split at random into five groups of five each, receiving low-dose or high-dose Ad26.COV2.S once or twice, or else placebo on both occasions. Study-level results and caveats: Higher spike-specific TCR breadth was observed in Ad26.COV2.S recipients than in placebo recipients (P = 0.0014). After vaccination, substantial breadth of spike-specific CD8+ and CD4+ T cell responses was reported. Comparing responses between vaccine doses or regimens was not something the study was powered to do. Non-spike TCR breadth was comparable between vaccine and placebo recipients, consistent with the vaccine containing only spike. The authors noted that total T cell responses may have been underestimated by the TCR breadth and depth analyses.

Explained via the paper, the treatment or condition label denotes: roughly 19 received Ad26.COV2.S at low or high dose, single or two shots; roughly five received placebo; per-sample allocation not given. For vaccine and placebo recipients, repertoires were sequenced using samples collected on day 63 after the first injection. Between 29 July and 7 August 2020, Cohort 1b enrolled about 27 adults aged 18-55 years at one site in Boston, USA. As a vaccine, Ad26.COV2.S was a replication-incompetent adenovirus type 26 vector that expressed a prefusion-stabilized SARS-CoV-2 spike protein derived from the original Wuhan strain. V and J are truncated by 0 bases and 6 bases respectively, leaving an intervening sequence of 8 bases. CDR1 and CDR2 were assigned from the germline V gene (reference sequence) as MNHNY and SVGAGI. From cysteine to phenylalanine, the CDR3 is 13 amino acids long. Here the CDR3 DNA is all that survives: 39 bases in frame from base 1.

Notes on this clone: It lacks a known antigen. The record has no base qualities; no much larger clone is one base away.

The immunoSEQ Assay was the method used to sequence TCRbeta CDR3 regions. After extraction, genomic DNA underwent amplification by bias-controlled multiplex PCR, followed by high-throughput sequencing. The original methods were these. Collapsing and filtering of sequences were performed to quantify the absolute abundance of each unique TCRbeta CDR3 region. T cell fraction was estimated by normalizing TCRbeta template counts to usable DNA, which was measured by amplifying reference genes present in all nucleated cells. Repertoire TCRs were annotated as SARS-CoV-2-specific when V gene, CDR3 amino acid sequence and J gene were exactly matched to a known reactive TCR set. The reference SARS-CoV-2 TCR set was obtained from MIRA and was filtered for enrichment in COVID-19-positive ImmuneCODE repertoires, whereby public or cross-reactive TCRs were removed. Based on the MIRA antigens, annotated TCRs were further analysed at the level of specific ORF or position within ORF. Depth was the summed frequency of annotated unique rearrangements, while breadth was defined as annotated unique rearrangements over total unique productive rearrangements. Group comparisons of TCR breadth used two-sided Wilcoxon rank-sum tests. The table was pulled from immuneACCESS by TCRdb, which kept in-frame rearrangements only. Such tables lose some clones; where checked, under half of the loss comes from unresolved V genes, and the rest has no known cause. That table gives V, J and clone size, and the DNA gave D and trimming. Across this sample there are under 550,000 clones, with approximately 90% seen only once. The ten largest clones capture 9% to 15% of the sample.

This receptor was obtained from a person aged 18-65 years who received the Ad26.COV2.S COVID-19 vaccine or a placebo. The sample in question was peripheral blood, obtained in a trial of Ad26.COV2.S vaccine versus placebo. The chain uses TRBV6-6 and TRBJ1-1, with TRBD1 perhaps the D gene, on 5 matching bases. The DNA sequence is given as TGTGCCAGCAGTTACTCCCAAGGGGCTGAAGCTTTCTTT. Translation gives CASSYSQGAEAFF.